This T cell receptor (beta chain) was recorded in a study of spatial heterogeneity in lung cancer. This clonotype is categorized as medium-sized. Its matching antigen is unknown. Little can be read into the size of this beta chain, an off-target read in a library designed for alpha chains. Whole-study results and caveats: Expanded intratumoral alpha and beta TCR counts tracked tumor mutation counts.

Time point specified: sample taken at primary tumor resection. V was cut by 4 bases and J by 7 bases, with 4 bases left in between. From germline, CDR1 is SEHNR and CDR2 FQNEAQ (reference sequence). The CDR3 consists of 11 residues. TCRdb re-called the 5' RACE reads with MiXCR, one entry per CDR3 protein. The sample lists 3,000 or so distinct CDR3 sequences, 5% to 7% occurring once. The source is a male donor with early-stage non-small cell lung cancer. This chain joins TRBV7-9 and TRBJ2-2; D gene unclear. This material consisted of lung tumor tissue, taken at surgery. CDR3 DNA sequence: TGTGCCAGCAGCTCCCGCGGGGAGCTGTTTTTT. This encodes CASSSRGELFF.